The next 20 T cell receptor beta chains were all read from a single sample in a study of shared clonotypes between healthy human individuals. The assay was immunoSEQ multiplex PCR, and TCRdb's table has in-frame clones only and misses some. The sample records 400,000 to 600,000 clones, roughly three quarters being singletons. The sample was PBMCs. These receptors came from a woman aged 40 to 50 in good health. Some clones in this sample may be carry-over from other donors' samples.

This rearrangement joins TRBV5-8 to TRBJ2-4; TRBD1 matches 11 bases. The CDR3 contains 16 residues. J gave up 1 base and V 4 bases, and 4 bases lay outside the gene matches. The germline CDR1 and CDR2 sequences are SGHTS and YDEGEE. The CDR3: CASSVRDRGAKNIQYF. CDR3 DNA: TGTGCCAGCAGCGTCCGGGACAGGGGGGCCAAAAACATTCAGTACTTC. The whole variable domain, remainder taken from reference TRBV5-8 and TRBJ2-4, is EAGVTQSPTHLIKTRGQQATLRCSPISGHTSVYWYQQALGLGLQFLLWYDEGEERNRGNFPPRFSGRQFPNYSSELNVNALELEDSALYLCASSVRDRGAKNIQYFGAGTRLSVL.

This chain links TRBV13 with TRBJ2-7, with D hard to call. This CDR3 contains 14 residues. Trimming shortened V by 0 bases and J by 3 bases, and 9 bases separated the two germline ends. Germline V CDR1 and CDR2: PRHDT, FYEKMQ (reference sequence). DNA for the CDR3: TGTGCCAGCAGCTTAGGTATGGCCCGCTACGAGCAGTACTTC. This encodes CASSLGMARYEQYF.

As regards this clone: This likely comes from a read error, as the CDR3 has no conserved phenylalanine or tryptophan at its end. The genes are TRBV18 and TRBJ1-2, with a weak D call TRBD1 (6 bases). The CDR3 is 15 residues long. Germline lookup yields CDR1 KGHSH and CDR2 LQKENI. V was trimmed by 6 bases and J by 5 bases, leaving 19 bases between them. The CDR3 coding sequence is TGTGCCAGCTCCCAATTGGGGGCAGATGGGTATGGCTACACCTCC. Translated, it gives CASSQLGADGYGYTS.

The chain combines TRBV30 with TRBJ2-7; TRBD2 matches at 8 bases. The V segment lost 4 bases and the J segment 2 bases; nucleotides outside the gene matches: 4. The V gene's germline CDR1 is GTSNPN and CDR2 SVGIG (reference sequence). The CDR3 is made up of 13 amino acids. DNA for the CDR3: TGTGCCTGGACGAGCGGGAGCGCCTACGAGCAGTACTTC. It translates to CAWTSGSAYEQYF.

The CDR3 DNA is TGTGCCAGCACCCCAGCCCGTCAGCCCCAGCATTTT. Translated: CASTPARQPQHF. The chain combines TRBV28 with TRBJ1-5, with unresolved D. CDR3 size: 12 residues. The germline V and J ends were trimmed by 7 bases and 6 bases, with 10 bases remaining between them. CDR1 and CDR2 from the germline V gene are MDHEN and SYDVKM. The full variable domain, completed using reference TRBV28 and TRBJ1-5, is DVKVTQSSRYLVKRTGEKVFLECVQDMDHENMFWYRQDPGLGLRLIYFSYDVKMKEKGDIPEGYSVSREKKERFSLILESASTNQTSMYLCASTPARQPQHFGDGTRLSIL.

DNA of the CDR3: TGTGCCACCAGCAGAGGCACAAGTGCCCAAGCCAAAAACATTCAGTACTTC. Translation gives CATSRGTSAQAKNIQYF. This sequence joins TRBV15 and TRBJ2-4; D uncertain. Germline loops: CDR1 LNHNV, CDR2 YYDKDF (reference sequence). V was trimmed by 1 base and J by 0 bases, leaving 13 bases between them. This CDR3 spans 17 amino acids.

This chain connects TRBV27 to TRBJ2-1; no reliable D call. The CDR3 runs 15 residues. The germline V gene encodes CDR1 MNHEY and CDR2 SMNVEV (reference sequence). The ends were cut back, 4 bases at V and 0 bases at J, with 10 bases in the middle. CDR3 bases: TGTGCCAGCAGTTATTCGGAGAGCTCCTACAATGAGCAGTTCTTC. The encoded protein is CASSYSESSYNEQFF.

This clone was observed many times. The chain is built from TRBV7-8 and TRBJ1-1; no reliable D call. Germline assignment: CDR1 SGHVS and CDR2 FQNEAQ. There are 13 residues in the CDR3. V was shortened by 2 bases and J by 5 bases, with 9 bases between the two germline ends. The chain's CDR3 is CASSLFGGTEAFF. DNA for the CDR3: TGTGCCAGCAGCTTATTCGGAGGTACTGAAGCTTTCTTT.

V usage is TRBV5-4 and J usage is TRBJ2-5, with D perhaps TRBD2 (6 bases). The CDR3 has 14 residues. Trimming removed 4 bases from V and 5 bases from J, with 15 bases in between. Germline loops: CDR1 SGHNT, CDR2 YYREEE (reference sequence). The CDR3 nucleotides read TGTGCCAGCAGCCCCGCGGGAAGGGTCGAGACCCAGTACTTC. Residues: CASSPAGRVETQYF.

J is TRBJ1-2 and V is TRBV12-5, with 8 bases lining up with TRBD1. Trimming at V came to 5 bases and at J to 8 bases, leaving 7 bases not matched to a gene. The CDR3 is 13 amino acids. CDR1 and CDR2 from the germline V gene are LGHNT and FRNRAP. The CDR3 nucleotides read TGTGCTAGTGGTACTCAGGGGGCGCGAGGCTACACCTTC. It yields the protein CASGTQGARGYTF.

CDR3 residues: CASSGLTGELFF. The CDR3 nucleotides read TGCGCCAGCAGTGGACTCACCGGGGAGCTGTTTTTT. The chain joins TRBV10-1 to TRBJ2-2; no firm D call. This CDR3 has 12 amino acids. Germline V gene sequence: CDR1 WNHNN, CDR2 SYGVQD (reference sequence). V gave up 4 bases and J gave up 4 bases, with 4 bases separating them.

The CDR3 protein is CASSSATLADTDTQYF. The CDR3 DNA is TGCGCCAGCAGCTCGGCAACTCTAGCTGACACAGATACGCAGTATTTT. The chain is built from TRBV5-1 and TRBJ2-3, with a tentative D call TRBD2 (5 bases). V lost 3 bases and J lost 2, with 16 bases in between. The CDR3 is 16 residues long. The germline V gene encodes CDR1 SGHRS and CDR2 YFSETQ.

The V call is TRBV5-6, the J call TRBJ1-2, with 7 positions matching TRBD1. Losses at the gene ends were 1 base for V and 7 bases for J; bases not matched to a gene: 4. The length of the CDR3 is 13 residues. CDR1 and CDR2 (germline): SGHDT, YYEEEE. As DNA, the CDR3 is TGTGCCAGCAGCTTGTGGCAGGGGGGTGGCTACACCTTC. This encodes CASSLWQGGGYTF.

As for this clone: In the same sample, other DNA sequences code for this CDR3. The chain uses TRBV27 and TRBJ1-1; no clear D. The CDR3 loop spans 13 amino acids. CDR1 is MNHEY, CDR2 SMNVEV, per germline (reference sequence). Trimming shortened V by 5 bases and J by 1 base, and 8 bases separated the two germline ends. For the CDR3, the DNA is TGTGCCAGCAGTGCTCAGAGGAACACTGAAGCTTTCTTT. Protein sequence: CASSAQRNTEAFF.

This chain uses TRBV7-2 with TRBJ2-1; D may correspond to TRBD1 or TRBD2 (5 bases each). This CDR3 has 15 residues. V was trimmed by 4 bases and J by 10 bases, leaving 20 bases between them. The germline gives CDR1 SGHTA, CDR2 FQGNSA. The CDR3 coding sequence is TGTGCCAGCAGCTACCCTCCGGGACGACGCGAAGAGCAGTTCTTC. Amino acids: CASSYPPGRREEQFF.

V usage is TRBV19 and J usage is TRBJ1-4; 7 nucleotides match TRBD1. The CDR3 extends over 13 amino acids. CDR1 and CDR2 from the germline V gene are LNHDA and SQIVND (reference sequence). The trim removed 5 bases at V and 7 bases at J, leaving 4 bases unmatched. The CDR3 DNA reads TGTGCCAGTAGTGGTCACAGGGGTGAAAAACTGTTTTTT. Translating gives CASSGHRGEKLFF.

The chain recombines TRBV7-8 with TRBJ2-1, with D hard to call. This CDR3 is 13 amino acids long. Germline V gene sequence: CDR1 SGHVS, CDR2 FQNEAQ. The germline V and J ends were trimmed by 5 bases and 4 bases, with 9 bases remaining between them. The CDR3 loop is CASSQDIYNEQFF. In nucleotides, the CDR3 is TGTGCCAGCAGCCAGGATATTTACAATGAGCAGTTCTTC.

This clone has only one observation. The chain joins TRBV9 to TRBJ2-3; the match to TRBD2 covers 7 bases. V gave up 4 bases and J gave up 1 base; unmatched junction bases: 3. The CDR3 extends over 14 amino acids. In germline, CDR1 is SGDLS, CDR2 YYNGEE. In nucleotides, the CDR3 is TGTGCCAGCAGCCCCCTAGCGGGCACAGATACGCAGTATTTT. It yields the protein CASSPLAGTDTQYF.

In this sample, this clone turned up a few times. The DNA for the CDR3 is TGTGCCAGCAGCCGCCAGGGCGGCTATGGCTACACCTTC. Translating gives CASSRQGGYGYTF. V and J are TRBV14 and TRBJ1-2, with a possible D match to TRBD1 (5 bases). The CDR3 totals 13 residues. Trimming stripped 4 bases from V and 4 bases from J, with 10 bases between. Germline loops: CDR1 SGHDN, CDR2 FVKESK.

The chain recombines TRBV28 with TRBJ1-3; D uncertain. The germline gives CDR1 MDHEN, CDR2 SYDVKM. The CDR3 extends over 11 amino acids. The V and J ends lost 10 bases and 9 bases respectively, with 13 bases between them. The chain's CDR3 is CAISSWGTIYF. CDR3 nucleotides: TGTGCCATCAGCAGTTGGGGCACCATATATTTT.